The present T cell receptor (beta chain) was sequenced within a study of identical twins. This CDR3 is built from 16 residues. Trimming left V 0 bases short and J 2 bases short, with 12 bases between. Germline-derived CDR1 and CDR2 are SGHRS and YFSETQ. Regarding the study as a whole: Out-of-frame TCR alpha sharing observed in monozygotic twins exceeded model estimates.

Each CDR3 protein gets one entry after TCRdb re-called the 5' RACE reads with MiXCR. Of roughly 690,000 distinct CDR3 sequences listed, roughly 6% are singletons. This clonotype was detected ten times or more. Its specificity is not known. This chain uses TRBV5-1 with TRBJ2-1; possible D gene TRBD2, 6 bases. The source of this sequence is a man younger than 35 in good health. Sequenced: naive T cells sorted from blood. CDR3 residues: CASSLEASAAYNEQFF. The DNA of the CDR3 is TGCGCCAGCAGCTTGGAGGCTAGCGCTGCCTACAATGAGCAGTTCTTC.